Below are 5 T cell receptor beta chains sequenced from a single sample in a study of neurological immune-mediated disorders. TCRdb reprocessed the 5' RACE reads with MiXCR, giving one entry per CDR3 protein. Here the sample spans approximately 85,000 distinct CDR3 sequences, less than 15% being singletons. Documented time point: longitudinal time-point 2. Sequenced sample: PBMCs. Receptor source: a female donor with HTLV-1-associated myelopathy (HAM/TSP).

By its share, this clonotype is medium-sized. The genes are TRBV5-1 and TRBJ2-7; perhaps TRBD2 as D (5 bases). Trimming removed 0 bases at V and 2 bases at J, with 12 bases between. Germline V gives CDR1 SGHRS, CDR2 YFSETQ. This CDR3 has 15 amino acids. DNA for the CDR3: TGCGCCAGCAGCTTGGAACTAGGTCGAGCCTACGAGCAGTACTTC. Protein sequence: CASSLELGRAYEQYF.

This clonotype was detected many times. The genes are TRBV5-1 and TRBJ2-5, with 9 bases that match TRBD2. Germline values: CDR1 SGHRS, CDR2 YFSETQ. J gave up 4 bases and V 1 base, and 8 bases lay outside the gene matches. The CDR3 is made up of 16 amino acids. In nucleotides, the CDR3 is TGCGCCAGCAGCTTGATGGGTAGCGGGGGTGGAGAGACCCAGTACTTC. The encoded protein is CASSLMGSGGGETQYF. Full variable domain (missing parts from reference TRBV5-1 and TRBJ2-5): KAGVTQTPRYLIKTRGQQVTLSCSPISGHRSVSWYQQTPGQGLQFLFEYFSETQRNKGNFPGRFSGRQFSNSRSEMNVSTLELGDSALYLCASSLMGSGGGETQYFGPGTRLLVL.

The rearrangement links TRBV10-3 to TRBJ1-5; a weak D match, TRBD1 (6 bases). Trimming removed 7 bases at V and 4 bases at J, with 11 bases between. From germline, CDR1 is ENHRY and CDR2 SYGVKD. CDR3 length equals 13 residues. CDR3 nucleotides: TGTGCCATCAACTCCCAGGGGAATCAGCCCCAGCATTTT. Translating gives CAINSQGNQPQHF.

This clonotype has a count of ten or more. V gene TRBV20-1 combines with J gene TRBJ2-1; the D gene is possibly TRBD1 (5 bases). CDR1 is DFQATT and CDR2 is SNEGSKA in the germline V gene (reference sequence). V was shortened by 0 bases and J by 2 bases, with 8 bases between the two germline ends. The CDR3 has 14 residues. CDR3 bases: TGCAGTGCTAGAGATACAGGCCCCTACAATGAGCAGTTCTTC. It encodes CSARDTGPYNEQFF.

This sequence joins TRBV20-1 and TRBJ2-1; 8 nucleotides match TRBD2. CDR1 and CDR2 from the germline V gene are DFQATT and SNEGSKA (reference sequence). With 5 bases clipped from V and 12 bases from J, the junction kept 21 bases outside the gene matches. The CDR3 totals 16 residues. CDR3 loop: CSAVQRSGTRLQRQFF. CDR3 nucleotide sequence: TGCAGTGCTGTACAAAGGTCGGGGACTAGACTCCAACGGCAGTTCTTC.